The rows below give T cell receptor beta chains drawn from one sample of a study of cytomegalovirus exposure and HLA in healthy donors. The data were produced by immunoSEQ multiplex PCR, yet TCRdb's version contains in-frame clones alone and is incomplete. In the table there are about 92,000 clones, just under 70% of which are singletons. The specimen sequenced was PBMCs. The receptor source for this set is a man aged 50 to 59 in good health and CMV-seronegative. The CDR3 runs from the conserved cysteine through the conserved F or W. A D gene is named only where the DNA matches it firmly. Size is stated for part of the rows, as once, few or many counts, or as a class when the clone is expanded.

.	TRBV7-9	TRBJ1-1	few	TGTGCCAGCAGCTTATACGCAGGGCGCACTGAAGCTTTCTTT	CASSLYAGRTEAFF
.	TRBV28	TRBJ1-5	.	TGTGCCAGCACCCCCGGGGGTCGCAATCAGCCCCAGCATTTT	CASTPGGRNQPQHF
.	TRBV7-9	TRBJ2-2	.	TGTGCCAGCAGCCGCCTAGGGGCGACCGGGGAGCTGTTTTTT	CASSRLGATGELFF
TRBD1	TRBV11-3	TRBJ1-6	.	TGTGCCAGCAGCCCGGGACAGGGGAATTCACCCCTCCACTTT	CASSPGQGNSPLHF
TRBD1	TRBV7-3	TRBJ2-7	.	TGTGCCAGCAGCCCGGGACAGGGTCGAGGAGGCTACGAGCAGTACTTC	CASSPGQGRGGYEQYF
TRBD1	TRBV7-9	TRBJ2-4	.	TGTGCCAGCAGCATCGGACAGGGGGAATTAAACATTCAGTACTTC	CASSIGQGELNIQYF
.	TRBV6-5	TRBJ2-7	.	TGTGCCAGCAGTTATGTATCGCCAGGGTCTAACGAGCAGTACTTC	CASSYVSPGSNEQYF
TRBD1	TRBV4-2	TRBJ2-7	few	TGTGCCAGCAGCCAACCGGGACAGGGGACCTACGAGCAGTACTTC	CASSQPGQGTYEQYF
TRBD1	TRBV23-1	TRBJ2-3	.	TGCGCCACCACCATAGGTGACAGGGACCACACAGATACGCAGTATTTT	CATTIGDRDHTDTQYF
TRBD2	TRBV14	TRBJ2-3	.	TGTGCCAGCAGCACATCGTGGATTGGCGGGAGGAACTCAGATACGCAGTATTTT	CASSTSWIGGRNSDTQYF
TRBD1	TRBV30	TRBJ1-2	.	TGTGCCTTTGGTCGAGGGGGCGGTGATGGCTACACCTTC	CAFGRGGGDGYTF
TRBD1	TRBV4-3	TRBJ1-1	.	TGCGCCAGCAGCCAAGACGGGACAGGGGCCACTGAAGCTTTCTTT	CASSQDGTGATEAFF
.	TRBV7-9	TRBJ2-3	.	TGTGCCAGCAGGGAATCGCCCCGGACATGGGGTAGGGAAGATACGCAGTATTTT	CASRESPRTWGREDTQYF
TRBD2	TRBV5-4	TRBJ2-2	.	TGTGCCAGCAGCTTGGGGACTAGCGGTGGGGGAGGGGAGCTGTTTTTT	CASSLGTSGGGGELFF
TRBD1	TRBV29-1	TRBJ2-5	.	TGCAGCGAGAAGACAGGGACAGAGACCCAGTACTTC	CSEKTGTETQYF
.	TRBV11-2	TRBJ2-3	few	TGTGCCAGCAGCTCCCCCCGCGGGGCCGGGGATACGCAGTATTTT	CASSSPRGAGDTQYF